These 3 T cell receptor beta chains came from one sample sequenced in a study of shared clonotypes between healthy human individuals. Using immunoSEQ multiplex PCR, the repertoire was profiled, and TCRdb retains in-frame clones only, with some absent. Seen here are hundreds of thousands of clones, around 97% observed once, and the top ten hold approximately 0.057%. Sequencing input: naive CD4+ T cells sorted from blood. Subset described: CD45RA+ positively selected. The receptors originated from a woman aged 30 to 39 in good health.

The chain has TRBV7-9 and TRBJ2-7; D may correspond to TRBD1 or TRBD2 (5 bases each). This CDR3 is built from 16 residues. CDR1 is SEHNR and CDR2 is FQNEAQ in the germline V gene (reference sequence). Between the trimmed V and J ends, which lost 4 bases and 1 base, there was a span of 17 bases. The CDR3 nucleotides are TGTGCCAGCAGCTCCCCGGGGCCGACAGAATCCTACGAGCAGTACTTC. This encodes CASSSPGPTESYEQYF. The full variable domain, in which reference TRBV7-9 and TRBJ2-7 provide the parts outside the CDR3, is DTGVSQNPRHKITKRGQNVTFRCDPISEHNRLYWYRQTLGQGPEFLTYFQNEAQLEKSRLLSDRFSAERPKGSFSTLEIQRTEQGDSAMYLCASSSPGPTESYEQYFGPGTRLTVT.

This clone has just one count. The chain couples TRBV19 to TRBJ2-6; D ambiguous. Germline CDR1 reads LNHDA; CDR2 reads SQIVND (reference sequence). The CDR3 has 16 residues. The V end was cut by 3 bases, the J end by 0 bases, with 9 bases between. The CDR3 sequence is CASSIRTRSGANVLTF. In DNA form, the CDR3 reads TGTGCCAGTAGTATCCGGACCCGCTCTGGGGCCAACGTCCTGACTTTC. The whole variable domain, remainder taken from reference TRBV19 and TRBJ2-6, is DGGITQSPKYLFRKEGQNVTLSCEQNLNHDAMYWYRQDPGQGLRLIYYSQIVNDFQKGDIAEGYSVSREKKESFPLTVTSAQKNPTAFYLCASSIRTRSGANVLTFGAGSRLTVL.

This clone came up once. The chain recombines TRBV19 with TRBJ2-1; D is ambiguous. Germline-derived CDR1 and CDR2 are LNHDA and SQIVND (reference sequence). The CDR3 runs to 13 residues. V was shortened by 3 bases and J by 0 bases, with 3 bases between the two germline ends. CDR3 nucleotide sequence: TGTGCCAGTAGTATTAGCTCCTACAATGAGCAGTTCTTC. Its translation: CASSISSYNEQFF.